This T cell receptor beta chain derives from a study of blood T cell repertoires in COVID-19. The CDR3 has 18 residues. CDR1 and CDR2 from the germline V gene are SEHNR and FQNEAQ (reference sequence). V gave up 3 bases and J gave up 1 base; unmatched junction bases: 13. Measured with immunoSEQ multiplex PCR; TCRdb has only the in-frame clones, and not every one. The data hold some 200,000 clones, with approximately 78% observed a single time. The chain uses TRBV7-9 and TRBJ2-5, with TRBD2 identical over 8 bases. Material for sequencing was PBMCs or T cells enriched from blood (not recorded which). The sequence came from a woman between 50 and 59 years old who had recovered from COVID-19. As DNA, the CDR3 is TGTGCCAGCAGCTTCGTCGGGGACACACTAGCGGTCCAAGAGACCCAGTACTTC. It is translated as CASSFVGDTLAVQETQYF.